This T cell receptor beta chain was retrieved from a study of a mutant IDH1 vaccine in newly diagnosed glioma. Study-wide context: Treated patients had a mean age of 40.4 years and a sex split that was roughly 60% male and about 40% female. Patients previously underwent radiotherapy, temozolomide, or both, and most underwent both.

Described time point: baseline, week 1 (first vaccination visit). Treatment defined: pre-vaccination baseline after standard-of-care therapy. Donors had new IDH1-mutant astrocytomas of WHO grade 3 or 4 (ATRX-lost). Sequencing used immunoSEQ multiplex PCR; TCRdb keeps in-frame clones, though not all of them. Here the sample spans tens of thousands of clones, 79% being singletons. This clone came up a few times. As yet, its antigen is unknown. Broader study findings: The study observed vaccine-induced immune responses in more than 80% of patients.

This TCR derives from a man aged 50 or older with glioma. The specimen comprised PBMCs, sampled from a glioma patient treated with radiotherapy, temozolomide or both.

In DNA form, the CDR3 reads TGTGCCAGTAGTCCCCGGAGAAGGGAACGGGACGAGCAGTACTTC. Its protein product is CASSPRRRERDEQYF. The chain uses TRBV19 and TRBJ2-7; D remains ambiguous. The V end lost 5 bases, the J end lost 5 bases, and 19 bases lay between the germline ends. Germline CDR1 reads LNHDA; CDR2 reads SQIVND (reference sequence). This CDR3 contains 15 residues.